One sample yielded the 28 T cell receptor beta chains listed below, sequenced in a study of shared clonotypes between healthy human individuals (dated by TCRdb to the early 2020s). Library method: the immunoSEQ multiplex PCR assay. What TCRdb holds here is the immuneACCESS table cut down to in-frame rearrangements. Part of the clones is not present; checked against another copy, under half of the missing clones reflect an unresolved V gene, and the others are unexplained. Present in this sample are 1.5 million to 2.5 million clones, approximately 94% of which were seen just once. Together, the top ten hold 1.2% of the sample. CD8 naive samples were obtained by positive selection for CCR7 among CD45RO-negative cells, yielding a CD45RA+CCR7+ population from which TemRA cells were excluded. The material sequenced was naive CD8+ T cells sorted from blood. The cell subset or site label of this sample denotes: CD45RA+CCR7+. The receptors stem from a man between 18 and 29 years old in good health.

The chain uses TRBV11-2 and TRBJ1-6; 9 bases map to TRBD1. CDR1 is SGHAT, CDR2 FQNNGV, per germline. The CDR3 has 16 amino acids. The V segment lost 0 bases and the J segment 10 bases; nucleotides outside the gene matches: 7. The CDR3 DNA reads as TGTGCCAGCAGCTTAGATCCGGACAGGGGAGGGTCACCCCTCCACTTT. This codes for CASSLDPDRGGSPLHF. Full variable domain (outside the CDR3, taken from reference TRBV11-2 and TRBJ1-6): EAGVAQSPRYKIIEKRQSVAFWCNPISGHATLYWYQQILGQGPKLLIQFQNNGVVDDSQLPKDRFSAERLKGVDSTLKIQPAKLEDSAVYLCASSLDPDRGGSPLHFGNGTRLTVT.

The chain is built from TRBV14 and TRBJ2-5; D uncertain. The germline V and J ends were trimmed by 0 bases and 2 bases, with 13 bases remaining between them. Per germline, CDR1 SGHDN and CDR2 FVKESK. The CDR3 is 16 residues long. CDR3 residues: CASSQDSVSLQETQYF. CDR3 sequence (DNA): TGTGCCAGCAGCCAAGATAGTGTCAGCTTACAAGAGACCCAGTACTTC.

A note on this clone: The identical CDR3 is also encoded by other nucleotide sequences in the sample. V and J are TRBV9 and TRBJ2-1, with 9 bases fitting TRBD2. This CDR3 region has 15 residues. V dropped 0 bases and J dropped 3; count of bases not matched to a gene: 1. Germline V gives CDR1 SGDLS, CDR2 YYNGEE. The CDR3 DNA is TGTGCCAGCAGCGTAGTTAGCGGGAGCTACAATGAGCAGTTCTTC. It yields the protein CASSVVSGSYNEQFF.

In its sample, this clone was seen once. This chain joins TRBV13 and TRBJ2-1, with 7 bases matching TRBD2. Trimming removed 5 bases from V and 14 bases from J; junction bases left unmatched: 9. This CDR3 contains 12 residues. Germline CDR1 reads PRHDT; CDR2 reads FYEKMQ (reference sequence). CDR3: CASSLAGLVKFF. The CDR3 DNA reads as TGTGCCAGCAGCCTGGCCGGACTAGTGAAGTTCTTC. The full variable domain, with the rest looked up from reference TRBV13 and TRBJ2-1, is AAGVIQSPRHLIKEKRETATLKCYPIPRHDTVYWYQQGPGQDPQFLISFYEKMQSDKGSIPDRFSAQQFSDYHSELNMSSLELGDSALYFCASSLAGLVKFFGPGTRLTVL.

This sequence joins TRBV5-1 and TRBJ2-7; D is unclear. The CDR3 length is 14 residues. V was clipped by 0 bases and J by 3 bases, with 10 bases between them. From germline, CDR1 is SGHRS and CDR2 YFSETQ. CDR3 DNA sequence: TGCGCCAGCAGCTTGGATCGGCAGCGCTACGAGCAGTACTTC. Translation gives CASSLDRQRYEQYF.

V gene TRBV6-6 combines with J gene TRBJ2-7; maybe TRBD2 (5 bases). V lost 2 bases and J lost 5, with 13 bases in between. The CDR3 consists of 14 residues. Germline-derived CDR1 and CDR2 are MNHNY and SVGAGI (reference sequence). Written as DNA, the CDR3 is TGTGCCAGCAGTTACAGCTCTGAGGGTAACGAGCAGTACTTC. Translating it yields CASSYSSEGNEQYF.

The rearrangement links TRBV29-1 to TRBJ2-3, with D tentatively TRBD1 or TRBD2 (5 bases each). CDR3 length: 14 amino acids. V was pared by 1 base and J by 5 bases, with 13 bases between. Germline V gene sequence: CDR1 SQVTM, CDR2 ANQGSEA. CDR3 in amino acids: CSVEGGMVVDTQYF. CDR3 in DNA: TGCAGCGTTGAAGGGGGGATGGTAGTAGATACGCAGTATTTT.

In the case of this clone: A read error may produce the germline difference seen at one junction end. The V and J genes are TRBV7-7 and TRBJ2-7; 8 positions match TRBD2. The germline CDR1 and CDR2 sequences are SSHAT and FNYEAQ (reference sequence). The CDR3 length is 15 residues. CDR3 bases: TGTGCTAGCAGCTTGCTAGCGGGCCCCTCCTACGAGCAGTACTTC. Its translation is CASSLLAGPSYEQYF.

The J gene is TRBJ2-3, the V gene TRBV7-9, with 9 nucleotides matching TRBD2. Germline values: CDR1 SEHNR, CDR2 FQNEAQ (reference sequence). This CDR3 is 18 amino acids long. With 5 bases clipped from V and 2 bases from J, the junction kept 14 bases outside the gene matches. CDR3 coding DNA: TGTGCCAGCAGCCTCGGGGAATGGACTAGCGATAACACAGATACGCAGTATTTT. This translates into CASSLGEWTSDNTDTQYF.

The V call is TRBV10-3, the J call TRBJ2-7, with 7 bases identical to TRBD1. V gave up 1 base and J gave up 3 bases; unmatched junction bases: 9. The germline gives CDR1 ENHRY, CDR2 SYGVKD. This CDR3 is 16 amino acids long. CDR3 nucleotide sequence: TGTGCCATCAGTGAGTTGGCCGTACAGGGGAGCTACGAGCAGTACTTC. It yields the protein CAISELAVQGSYEQYF.

The V gene is TRBV7-9, the J gene TRBJ2-7; 13 bases align to TRBD2. The CDR3 is 18 residues long. The junction had 14 bases not matched to a gene; V was cut back by 6 bases and J by 3 bases. Germline V gives CDR1 SEHNR, CDR2 FQNEAQ (reference sequence). The CDR3, as DNA: TGTGCCAGCAGTTTCAGTCCAGGACTAGCGGGAGCTGGCTACGAGCAGTACTTC. Its protein is CASSFSPGLAGAGYEQYF.

The chain recombines TRBV7-9 with TRBJ2-1, with 9 positions matching TRBD2. Trimming at V came to 5 bases and at J to 11 bases, leaving 4 bases not matched to a gene. Germline V CDR1 and CDR2: SEHNR, FQNEAQ (reference sequence). The CDR3 has 12 amino acids. In DNA form, the CDR3 reads TGTGCCAGCAGCGGTTCTAGCGGGAAGCAGTTCTTC. Translating it yields CASSGSSGKQFF.

The chain has TRBV9 and TRBJ2-7; TRBD2 matches 8 bases. Germline V lookup: CDR1 SGDLS, CDR2 YYNGEE. The CDR3 runs 15 residues. V lost 0 bases, J lost 5 bases, and 7 bases stayed unmatched. The CDR3 loop is CASSVGSSGNDEQYF. The DNA of the CDR3 is TGTGCCAGCAGCGTAGGTAGTAGCGGGAACGACGAGCAGTACTTC.

The chain uses TRBV7-9 and TRBJ2-1; TRBD2 agrees at 7 bases. The CDR3 is made up of 16 amino acids. Trimming at V came to 5 bases and at J to 6 bases, leaving 13 bases not matched to a gene. Germline CDR1 SEHNR, CDR2 FQNEAQ (reference sequence). CDR3 coding DNA: TGTGCCAGCAGCCTCGAAGGGGCGGGAGTAATCAATGAGCAGTTCTTC. Translation: CASSLEGAGVINEQFF.

The chain is built from TRBV7-9 and TRBJ2-3; maybe TRBD1 (6 bases). Germline-derived CDR1 and CDR2 are SEHNR and FQNEAQ (reference sequence). Trimming took off 6 bases at V and 2 bases at J, with 15 bases between the two ends. There are 15 residues in the CDR3. Here the CDR3 DNA reads TGTGCCAGCAGTTGGGACATCTCTCCCACAGATACGCAGTATTTT. Its protein is CASSWDISPTDTQYF.

This clone is a singleton in its sample. J is TRBJ2-7 and V is TRBV4-1; the match to TRBD1 covers 8 bases. The CDR3 spans 16 residues. Losses at the gene ends were 3 bases for V and 0 bases for J; bases not matched to a gene: 7. The germline CDR1 and CDR2 sequences are MGHRA and YSYEKL. The CDR3 DNA reads as TGCGCCAGCAGCCACGGGACAGGCCGATCCTCCTACGAGCAGTACTTC. Protein: CASSHGTGRSSYEQYF.

With respect to this clone: This sample includes further DNA sequences coding for the same CDR3. V gene TRBV19 combines with J gene TRBJ2-7, with D possibly matching TRBD2 (6 bases). Germline V gene data show CDR1 as LNHDA and CDR2 as SQIVND (reference sequence). CDR3 length equals 13 residues. V was cut by 3 bases and J by 3 bases, with 9 bases left in between. CDR3 protein: CASSIDGGYEQYF. CDR3 nucleotides: TGTGCCAGTAGTATTGACGGGGGCTACGAGCAGTACTTC.

The genes are TRBV10-3 and TRBJ2-7; weak D call: TRBD1 (5 bases). V lost 7 bases to trimming and J lost 2 bases, with 12 bases between them. The CDR3 has 13 amino acids. Germline V gene sequence: CDR1 ENHRY, CDR2 SYGVKD. The CDR3 protein is CAITKDSTYEQYF. The CDR3 DNA reads TGTGCCATCACCAAAGACAGCACCTACGAGCAGTACTTC.

The rearrangement joins TRBV9 to TRBJ2-7; D may be TRBD1 or TRBD2 (5 bases each). CDR1 is SGDLS, CDR2 YYNGEE, per germline. This CDR3 has 16 residues. V lost 0 bases and J lost 5, with 18 bases in between. This CDR3 reads CASSVGWGTSNHEQYF. The CDR3 nucleotides are TGTGCCAGCAGCGTAGGATGGGGGACCTCTAATCACGAGCAGTACTTC.

V and J are TRBV5-1 and TRBJ2-5; D ambiguous. Per germline, CDR1 SGHRS and CDR2 YFSETQ. Trimming pared 3 bases from V and 0 bases from J, leaving 3 bases between. This CDR3 is 12 amino acids long. CDR3 sequence reads: CASSSYQETQYF. CDR3 sequence (DNA): TGCGCCAGCAGCTCATACCAAGAGACCCAGTACTTC. Full variable domain (missing parts from reference TRBV5-1 and TRBJ2-5): KAGVTQTPRYLIKTRGQQVTLSCSPISGHRSVSWYQQTPGQGLQFLFEYFSETQRNKGNFPGRFSGRQFSNSRSEMNVSTLELGDSALYLCASSSYQETQYFGPGTRLLVL.

On this clone itself: Other DNA sequences of this sample code for an identical CDR3. J is TRBJ2-3 and V is TRBV6-5; D is uncertain. The V end was cut by 0 bases, the J end by 2 bases, with 6 bases between. Germline V gene data show CDR1 as MNHEY and CDR2 as SVGAGI. This CDR3 has 14 residues. The CDR3 is CASSYSLPTDTQYF. CDR3 nucleotides: TGTGCCAGCAGTTACTCTCTTCCCACAGATACGCAGTATTTT.

V and J are TRBV27 and TRBJ1-2, with a tentative D call TRBD1 (5 bases). Trimming removed 0 bases at V and 2 bases at J, with 13 bases between. The CDR3 loop spans 16 amino acids. Per the germline V gene, CDR1 is MNHEY and CDR2 is SMNVEV (reference sequence). The CDR3 region is CASSLSAGTANYGYTF. The CDR3 DNA sequence: TGTGCCAGCAGTTTATCGGCCGGGACGGCGAACTATGGCTACACCTTC.

V and J are TRBV5-3 and TRBJ1-5; D unclear. TRBV5-3 falls under the ORF class, with uncertain function. The CDR3 contains 17 residues. Between the trimmed V and J ends, which lost 0 bases and 1 base, there was a span of 14 bases. CDR3 amino acids: CARSLATSADSNQPQHF. Here the CDR3 DNA reads TGTGCCAGAAGCTTGGCTACCTCGGCCGACAGCAATCAGCCCCAGCATTTT.

Here the CDR3 DNA reads TGTGCCACCAGCAGTAGGACTAGCGGGGAACAAGAGACCCAGTACTTC. Its translation is CATSSRTSGEQETQYF. This chain uses TRBV15 with TRBJ2-5; 12 positions match TRBD2. V was clipped by 3 bases and J by 2 bases; unmatched bases: 4. From germline, CDR1 is LNHNV and CDR2 YYDKDF (reference sequence). The CDR3 loop spans 16 amino acids.

The V call is TRBV14, the J call TRBJ2-7; D not certain. This CDR3 has 14 residues. The V end was cut by 4 bases, the J end by 2 bases, with 12 bases between. Germline-derived CDR1 and CDR2 are SGHDN and FVKESK. The CDR3 here is CASSPADWPYEQYF. DNA for the CDR3: TGTGCCAGCAGCCCCGCCGACTGGCCCTACGAGCAGTACTTC.

The chain joins TRBV5-1 to TRBJ2-7; 9 nucleotides agree with TRBD1. The CDR3 length is 16 residues. V lost 4 bases, J lost 3 bases, and 11 bases stayed unmatched. The V gene's germline CDR1 is SGHRS and CDR2 YFSETQ. This chain's CDR3 is CASSTHPGTGRYEQYF. The CDR3 DNA sequence: TGCGCCAGCAGCACTCATCCCGGGACAGGGCGCTACGAGCAGTACTTC.

This clone has a single count. The V call is TRBV19, the J call TRBJ2-7; tentative D call: TRBD2 (7 bases). V was pared by 8 bases and J by 2 bases, with 16 bases between. CDR1 LNHDA and CDR2 SQIVND come from the germline V gene (reference sequence). The CDR3 runs 14 residues. This CDR3 is CASSYAGAAYEQYF. In DNA form, the CDR3 reads TGTGCCAGTTCGTATGCGGGGGCCGCCTACGAGCAGTACTTC.

The rearrangement links TRBV13 to TRBJ2-7; a weak D match, TRBD1 (7 bases). The CDR3 loop spans 18 amino acids. Per germline, CDR1 PRHDT and CDR2 FYEKMQ (reference sequence). The V end lost 0 bases, the J end lost 3 bases, and 21 bases lay between the germline ends. Written as DNA, the CDR3 is TGTGCCAGCAGCTTAGGCCTAATCGCCAGGGGGGTCGGCTACGAGCAGTACTTC. It yields the protein CASSLGLIARGVGYEQYF.